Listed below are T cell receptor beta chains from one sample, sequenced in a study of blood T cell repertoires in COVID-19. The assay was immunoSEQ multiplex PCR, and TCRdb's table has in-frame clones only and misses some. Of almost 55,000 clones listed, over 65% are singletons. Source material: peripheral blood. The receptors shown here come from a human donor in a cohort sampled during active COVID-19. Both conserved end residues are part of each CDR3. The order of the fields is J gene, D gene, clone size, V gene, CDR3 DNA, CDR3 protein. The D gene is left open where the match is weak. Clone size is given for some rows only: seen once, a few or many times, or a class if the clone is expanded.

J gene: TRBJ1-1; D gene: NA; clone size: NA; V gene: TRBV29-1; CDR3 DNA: TGCAGCGCGGAAGACAGGAATTCTTTTGGAGCTTTCTTT; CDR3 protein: CSAEDRNSFGAFF
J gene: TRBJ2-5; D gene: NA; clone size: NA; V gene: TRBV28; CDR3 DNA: TGTGCCAGCAGAAAGGGAGTATTAGAGACCCAGTACTTC; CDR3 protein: CASRKGVLETQYF
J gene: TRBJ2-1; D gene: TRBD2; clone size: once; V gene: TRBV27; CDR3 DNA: TGTGCCAGCAGTTCCCCGACTAGCGGGGTCTCCTACAATGAGCAGTTCTTC; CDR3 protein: CASSSPTSGVSYNEQFF
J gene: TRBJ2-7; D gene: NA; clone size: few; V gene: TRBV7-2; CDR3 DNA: TGTGCCAGCAGCTTTGTGGGGGCGAGGGAGCAGTACTTC; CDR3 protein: CASSFVGAREQYF
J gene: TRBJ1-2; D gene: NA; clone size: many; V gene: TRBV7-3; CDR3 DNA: TGTGCCAGCAGCCAAGACAGGACATCTTTGGGCTACACCTTC; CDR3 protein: CASSQDRTSLGYTF
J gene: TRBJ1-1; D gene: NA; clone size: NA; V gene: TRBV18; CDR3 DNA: TGTGCCAGCTCACCCCCGACAGCCCAGCGTACTGAAGCTTTCTTT; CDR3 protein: CASSPPTAQRTEAFF
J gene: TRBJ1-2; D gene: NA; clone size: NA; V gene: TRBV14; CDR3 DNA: TGTGCCAGCGCTAGGATCCAGGGGATTGGCTACACCTTC; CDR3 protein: CASARIQGIGYTF
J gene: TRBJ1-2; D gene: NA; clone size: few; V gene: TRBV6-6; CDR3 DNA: TGTGCCAGCAGAGAGCCAGGGGTCGGGGGCTACACCTTC; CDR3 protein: CASREPGVGGYTF
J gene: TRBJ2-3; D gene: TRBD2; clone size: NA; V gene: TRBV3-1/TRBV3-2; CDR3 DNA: TGTGCCAGCAGCCAAGCGAGACTAGCGGGGGCCACAGATACGCAGTATTTT; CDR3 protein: CASSQARLAGATDTQYF
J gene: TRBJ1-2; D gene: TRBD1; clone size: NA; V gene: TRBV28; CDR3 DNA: TGTGCCAGCAACAGGGGAACCTATGGCTACACCTTC; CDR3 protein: CASNRGTYGYTF
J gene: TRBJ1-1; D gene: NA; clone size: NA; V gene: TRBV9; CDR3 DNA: TGTGCCAGCAGCCCAAGTGGAGGGTCGAACACTGAAGCTTTCTTT; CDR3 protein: CASSPSGGSNTEAFF
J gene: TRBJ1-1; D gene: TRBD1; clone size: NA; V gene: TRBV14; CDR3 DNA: TGTGCCAGCAGCCAAGCAACAGGGGTACCGAACACTGAAGCTTTCTTT; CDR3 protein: CASSQATGVPNTEAFF
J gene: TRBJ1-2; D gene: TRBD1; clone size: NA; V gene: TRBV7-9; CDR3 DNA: TGTGCCAGCAGCTTATCGGGGACAGGGGTGGATGGCTACACCTTC; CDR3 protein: CASSLSGTGVDGYTF
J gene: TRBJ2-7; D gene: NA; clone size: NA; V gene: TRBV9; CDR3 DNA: TGTGCCAGCAGCCTCGGGGTAGCGGACATCTACGAGCAGTACTTC; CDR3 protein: CASSLGVADIYEQYF
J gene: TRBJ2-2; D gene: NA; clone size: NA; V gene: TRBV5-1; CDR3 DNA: TGCGCCAGCAGCGGAGATTTGAGTAGTTCTGGGGAGCTGTTTTTT; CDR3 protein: CASSGDLSSSGELFF
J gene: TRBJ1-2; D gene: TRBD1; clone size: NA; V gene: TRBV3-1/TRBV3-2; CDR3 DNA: TGTGCCAGCAGCCAAGGACAGGGGTTTGGCTACACCTTC; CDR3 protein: CASSQGQGFGYTF
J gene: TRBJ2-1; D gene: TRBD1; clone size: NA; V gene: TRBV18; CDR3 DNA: TGTGCCAGCTCACGGGACAGGAAGTACAATGAGCAGTTCTTC; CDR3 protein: CASSRDRKYNEQFF
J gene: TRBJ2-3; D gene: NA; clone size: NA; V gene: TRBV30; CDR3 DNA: TGTGCCTGGAGTGGAGGGTTAGAAGGATATACGCAGTATTTT; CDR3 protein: CAWSGGLEGYTQYF
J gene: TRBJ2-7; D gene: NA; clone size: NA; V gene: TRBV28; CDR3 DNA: TGTGCCAGCAGCCCCGCCGGGCAGGGACTTTACGAGCAGTACTTC; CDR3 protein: CASSPAGQGLYEQYF
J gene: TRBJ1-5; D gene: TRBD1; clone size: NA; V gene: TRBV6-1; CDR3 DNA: TGTGCCAGCAGTGAAGGGACAGGGGCTCCGTGGCCCCAGCATTTT; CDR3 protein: CASSEGTGAPWPQHF
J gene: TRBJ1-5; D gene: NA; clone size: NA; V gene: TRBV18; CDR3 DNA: TGTGCCAGCTCACCAGGGGGCATAGGGAGCAATCAGCCCCAGCATTTT; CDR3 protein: CASSPGGIGSNQPQHF
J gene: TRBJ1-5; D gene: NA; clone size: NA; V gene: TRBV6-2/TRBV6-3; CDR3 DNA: TGTGCCAGCAGTTACTTCCCCGATCAGCCCCAGCATTTT; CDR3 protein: CASSYFPDQPQHF
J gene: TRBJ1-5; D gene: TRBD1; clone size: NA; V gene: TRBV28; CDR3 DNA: TGTGCCAGCAGACCAGGGACAGATCAGCCCCAGCATTTT; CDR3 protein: CASRPGTDQPQHF
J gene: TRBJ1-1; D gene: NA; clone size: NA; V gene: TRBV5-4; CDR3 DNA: TGTGCCAGCAGCTTGGATTCCAGGTCGTGGAACACTGAAGCTTTCTTT; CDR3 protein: CASSLDSRSWNTEAFF
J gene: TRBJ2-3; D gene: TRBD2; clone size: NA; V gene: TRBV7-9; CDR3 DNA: TGTGCCAGCAGACTCAGCGGGGGAACAGATACGCAGTATTTT; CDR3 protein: CASRLSGGTDTQYF
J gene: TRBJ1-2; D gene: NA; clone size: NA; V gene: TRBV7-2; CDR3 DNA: TGTGCAAGCAGCTTAGAGTTCACTCCCTATGGCTACACCTTC; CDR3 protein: CASSLEFTPYGYTF
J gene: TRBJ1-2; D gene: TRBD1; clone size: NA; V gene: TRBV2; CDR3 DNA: TGTGCCAGCCAGGTAACAGGGGCTGGCTACACCTTC; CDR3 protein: CASQVTGAGYTF
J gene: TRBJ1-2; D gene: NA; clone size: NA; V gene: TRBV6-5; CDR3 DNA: TGTGCCAGCAGTTCCCAAGGGGGGGCCGGTGGCTACACCTTC; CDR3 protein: CASSSQGGAGGYTF
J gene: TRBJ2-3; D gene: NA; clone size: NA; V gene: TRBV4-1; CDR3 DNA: TGCGCCAGCAGCCGCGGACAAACAGATACGCAGTATTTT; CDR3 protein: CASSRGQTDTQYF
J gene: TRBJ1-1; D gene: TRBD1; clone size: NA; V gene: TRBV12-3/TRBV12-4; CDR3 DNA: TGTGCCAGCAGTCCCGCCAGGGGGCAAATAGGTTTCTTT; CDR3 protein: CASSPARGQIGFF
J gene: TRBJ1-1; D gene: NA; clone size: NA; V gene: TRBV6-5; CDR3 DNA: TGTGCCAGCAGTTATTGGCAGGGCGGGGGGAACACTGAAGCTTTCTTT; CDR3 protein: CASSYWQGGGNTEAFF
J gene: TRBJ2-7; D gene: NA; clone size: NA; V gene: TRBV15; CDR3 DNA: TGTGCCACCAGCAGAGAACGCGATGGTCTCTACGAGCAGTACTTC; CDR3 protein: CATSRERDGLYEQYF
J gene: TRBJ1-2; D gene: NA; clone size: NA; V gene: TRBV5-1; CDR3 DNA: TGCGCCAGCAGCTTGGCAGGGGCCCAAAACTATGGCTACACCTTC; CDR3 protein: CASSLAGAQNYGYTF